This section outlines one TCR beta chain sequence together with its context. Its recognized antigen is unknown. No base-level quality is on record; no much larger clone is a single base apart. Genomic DNA was isolated from the sorted cells so that the TCRbeta CDR3 region could be sequenced. The immunoSEQ Assay was used to sequence the TCRbeta CDR3 regions. Entries here come from immuneACCESS through TCRdb and include only in-frame sequences with V and J called. Some clones fail to appear in such tables; in the studies checked, an unresolved V gene covers under half of the shortfall, and the cause of the remainder is unknown. This sample comprises tens of thousands of clones, 80% to 95% of them detected only once. Of the sample, about an eighth falls within the top ten clones. V is reduced by 9 bases and J by 3 bases, leaving a spacing of 16 bases between them. The CDR3 goes from the cysteine to the phenylalanine over 14 residues. Kept here is only the CDR3 DNA, which spans 42 bases and is read in frame from base 1. From a lookup of the germline V gene, CDR1 and CDR2 are MNHNS and SASEGT.

Patients with autoimmune disease history or receiving systemic immunosuppression were excluded from the trial. In every dose cohort, peripheral blood was drawn for TCR sequencing at baseline, cycle 4 day 1, and cycle 7 day 1. Samples came from an open-label, multicenter, first-in-human phase I dose-escalation trial of ivuxolimab. Adults with locally advanced or metastatic melanoma, renal cell carcinoma, hepatocellular carcinoma or head and neck squamous cell carcinoma were enrolled in the trial. Before TCR sequencing, CD4+ T cells and CD8+ T cells from peripheral blood were sorted into separate populations. This sample is part of a study of OX40 agonist ivuxolimab in advanced cancers. In terms of the full investigation: Ivuxolimab was a fully human IgG2 agonistic monoclonal antibody targeting the costimulatory receptor OX40 (CD134). Prior anti-PD-1, anti-PD-L1 or anti-CTLA-4 therapy was permitted, and checkpoint inhibitors had been received by roughly 40% of dose-escalation patients. The paper covers the monotherapy dose-escalation part of the phase I ivuxolimab trial, which included N of about 50 patients. Partial responses occurred in three dose-escalation patients: two with cutaneous melanoma and one with hepatocellular carcinoma. Intravenous ivuxolimab was administered to patients every 2 weeks at six dose levels: 0.01, 0.1, 0.3, 1.5, 3 and 10 mg/kg. Among the roughly 50 dose-escalation patients, about 19 had hepatocellular carcinoma, some 15 melanoma, 9 renal cell carcinoma and 9 head and neck cancer. Peripheral TCRbeta sequencing was intended to test whether TCR sequence diversity was altered and clonal T-cell expansion was caused by ivuxolimab. A male proportion of under 85% and a mean age of roughly 58 years, ranging from 23 to 79, were recorded for the dose-escalation cohort. Overall results and qualifications from the work: In the 0.1-3.0 mg/kg groups, partial responders were among the patients with the lowest normalized peripheral clonal expansion, particularly in CD8+ T cells. Which antigens the clonally expanded peripheral T cells were specific for was not determined. Low levels of normalized T-cell clonal expansion were also seen in some patients who did not respond. Clonal expansion of both CD4+ and CD8+ blood T cells was observed from baseline to week 6 at doses 0.1 to 3.0 mg/kg. After ivuxolimab, expanded clones were on average more numerous among CD8+ T cells than among CD4+ T cells.

The sequence came from an adult with an advanced solid tumor such as melanoma, head and neck, liver or kidney cancer. This chain joins TRBV6-1 to TRBJ2-3; TRBD1 is perhaps the D gene, given 6 matching bases. Sequencing was performed on CD4+ or CD8+ T cells sorted from blood, taken in a trial of the OX40 agonist ivuxolimab. The CDR3 amino acid sequence is: CAREELRGTDTQYF. At the DNA level, the sequence is TGTGCCAGGGAGGAGCTTAGGGGGACAGATACGCAGTATTTT.